The next 26 T cell receptor beta chains were all read from a single sample in a study of T cells in Graves' hyperthyroidism and ophthalmopathy. The TCR beta CDR3 regions underwent amplification using RNA transcripts as the source. The HTBI primer set served for first-round RT-PCR of the TCR CDR3. A single record per CDR3 protein comes from TCRdb applying MiXCR to the multiplex PCR reads. The table records hundreds of thousands of distinct CDR3 sequences, around 15% of them present only once. The sample taken for sequencing was blood. The receptors originated from a man in his late teens or twenties with Graves' ophthalmopathy.

V usage is TRBV6-5 and J usage is TRBJ2-1; possibly TRBD2 for D (5 bases). The V end lost 2 bases, the J end lost 5 bases, and 7 bases lay between the germline ends. From germline, CDR1 is MNHEY and CDR2 SVGAGI. This CDR3 is built from 13 residues. CDR3 amino acids: CASSYRTDNEQFF. The CDR3 DNA is TGTGCCAGCAGTTACCGGACTGACAATGAGCAGTTCTTC.

Ten or more counts support this clonotype. J is TRBJ2-7 and V is TRBV29-1, with 10 bases fitting TRBD1. This CDR3 spans 18 amino acids. After removal of 0 bases from V and 2 bases from J, the junction contained 13 bases not matched to a gene. Germline-derived CDR1 and CDR2 are SQVTM and ANQGSEA. CDR3 in amino acids: CSVEDLSKRGTGAYEQYF. CDR3 nucleotide sequence: TGCAGCGTTGAAGACCTATCGAAGAGGGGGACAGGGGCCTACGAGCAGTACTTC.

The chain combines TRBV5-6 with TRBJ1-4; the D is unclear. Germline CDR1 SGHDT, CDR2 YYEEEE. The CDR3 length is 15 residues. Trimming shortened V by 0 bases and J by 2 bases, and 8 bases separated the two germline ends. DNA for the CDR3: TGTGCCAGCAGCTTGGATGGGAGGACTAATGAAAAACTGTTTTTT. Amino acids: CASSLDGRTNEKLFF.

This clonotype was observed many times. CDR3 DNA sequence: TGTGCCATCAGTGCTGGGGACAGGGGGCTTGAGCAGTACTTC. Amino acids: CAISAGDRGLEQYF. The genes are TRBV10-3 and TRBJ2-7; 12 bases are a match to TRBD1. From germline, CDR1 is ENHRY and CDR2 SYGVKD. Losses at the gene ends were 4 bases for V and 7 bases for J; bases not matched to a gene: 5. CDR3 size: 14 residues.

The chain couples TRBV24-1 to TRBJ2-1; 8 bases align to TRBD1. V lost 3 bases to trimming and J lost 2 bases; unmatched junction nucleotides: 5. The germline CDR1 and CDR2 sequences are KGHDR and SFDVKD. This CDR3 has 16 amino acids. The CDR3 DNA sequence: TGTGCCACCAGTGATCCACAGGGGGTGGCCTACAATGAGCAGTTCTTC. Translated, it gives CATSDPQGVAYNEQFF.

This clonotype was seen only a few times. The chain joins TRBV5-1 to TRBJ2-1, with TRBD2 matching over 7 bases. V lost 6 bases, J lost 10 bases, and 10 bases stayed unmatched. CDR3 length: 13 amino acids. Per germline, CDR1 SGHRS and CDR2 YFSETQ. The CDR3 nucleotides read TGCGCCAGCACTCTAGGACTAGGATGGGAGCAGTTCTTC. This codes for CASTLGLGWEQFF.

This clonotype was seen ten or more times. The chain is built from TRBV30 and TRBJ1-1; D not resolved. Per germline, CDR1 GTSNPN and CDR2 SVGIG (reference sequence). V dropped 5 bases and J dropped 10 bases, with 17 bases sitting between them. The length of the CDR3 is 12 residues. The CDR3: CAWRSVGGIAFF. The CDR3 bases are TGTGCCTGGCGAAGTGTAGGAGGGATAGCTTTCTTT.

This clonotype was seen repeatedly, ten times or more. The chain recombines TRBV29-1 with TRBJ1-4; D gene uncertain. This CDR3 has 12 residues. The germline V and J ends were trimmed by 4 bases and 8 bases, with 11 bases remaining between them. The V gene's germline CDR1 is SQVTM and CDR2 ANQGSEA. In nucleotides, the CDR3 is TGCAGCGTTGCAAGGTCAGAAGAAAAACTGTTTTTT. Translation gives CSVARSEEKLFF.

This clonotype was detected many times. The J gene is TRBJ2-1, the V gene TRBV11-2, with TRBD1 matching 8 bases. The V segment lost 5 bases and the J segment 5 bases; nucleotides outside the gene matches: 8. Germline assignment: CDR1 SGHAT and CDR2 FQNNGV. CDR3 length: 15 amino acids. For the CDR3, the DNA is TGTGCCAGCAGCCCCCAGACAGGGGTTCACAATGAGCAGTTCTTC. It specifies CASSPQTGVHNEQFF. Variable domain in full (rest from reference TRBV11-2 and TRBJ2-1): EAGVAQSPRYKIIEKRQSVAFWCNPISGHATLYWYQQILGQGPKLLIQFQNNGVVDDSQLPKDRFSAERLKGVDSTLKIQPAKLEDSAVYLCASSPQTGVHNEQFFGPGTRLTVL.

This clonotype was seen at least ten times. In nucleotides, the CDR3 is TGTGCCAGCAGCTCGTCGGGACTAGCGGGAGCAGATACGCAGTATTTT. It codes for CASSSSGLAGADTQYF. V is TRBV7-9 and J is TRBJ2-3; 14 bases are shared with TRBD2. V trimming: 4 bases; J trimming: 4 bases; junction bases outside the gene matches: 4. Germline V gives CDR1 SEHNR, CDR2 FQNEAQ (reference sequence). The length of the CDR3 is 16 residues.

This clonotype was counted ten times or more. The rearrangement uses TRBV12-3 or TRBV12-4 and TRBJ1-2; tentative D call: TRBD1 (6 bases). The CDR3 has 13 amino acids. Trimming pared 7 bases from V and 7 bases from J, leaving 16 bases between. The CDR3 is CASTLGGAPGYTF. CDR3 in DNA: TGTGCCAGCACCTTGGGGGGGGCGCCTGGCTACACCTTC.

This clonotype was observed many times. The V call is TRBV6-1, the J call TRBJ2-3; TRBD1 matches at 7 bases. CDR1 MNHNS and CDR2 SASEGT come from the germline V gene. The junction had 8 bases not matched to a gene; V was cut back by 9 bases and J by 2 bases. The CDR3 runs to 14 residues. CDR3 loop: CASIIQGFTDTQYF. The CDR3 nucleotides read TGTGCCAGTATTATACAGGGGTTCACAGATACGCAGTATTTT.

This sequence joins TRBV9 and TRBJ1-2; unclear D gene. The CDR3 sequence is 10 residues long. Germline-derived CDR1 and CDR2 are SGDLS and YYNGEE. Trimming left V 3 bases short and J 9 bases short, with 6 bases between. CDR3 loop: CASSGERYTF. The DNA for the CDR3 is TGTGCCAGCAGCGGGGAACGCTACACCTTC.

In this sample, this clonotype turned up many times. The V call is TRBV3-1, the J call TRBJ1-5, with a possible D match to TRBD1 (5 bases). With 0 bases removed from V and 4 bases from J, the gap between germline ends came to 16 bases. Germline CDR1 and CDR2: LGHDT and YNNKEL (reference sequence). The CDR3 length is 17 residues. In DNA form, the CDR3 reads TGTGCCAGCAGCCAAGATTCGTTTGGCAGGGTAAATCAGCCCCAGCATTTT. The encoded protein is CASSQDSFGRVNQPQHF.

This clonotype was observed many times. The chain couples TRBV10-2 to TRBJ2-3; possibly TRBD1 for D (6 bases). Trimming left V 6 bases short and J 4 bases short, with 14 bases between. The CDR3 is made up of 14 amino acids. CDR1 WSHSY and CDR2 SAAADI come from the germline V gene. The CDR3 sequence is CASRTSRTADTQYF. In DNA, the CDR3 is TGCGCCAGCAGGACGTCGCGGACAGCAGATACGCAGTATTTT.

This clonotype was found many times. This chain connects TRBV7-9 to TRBJ2-1; no clear D. The CDR3 is made up of 18 amino acids. Germline V CDR1 and CDR2: SEHNR, FQNEAQ (reference sequence). Trimming removed 1 base from V and 0 bases from J, with 16 bases in between. CDR3 protein: CASSLEPSKLPSYNEQFF. CDR3 nucleotides: TGTGCCAGCAGCTTAGAGCCCTCAAAGTTACCCTCCTACAATGAGCAGTTCTTC.

This clonotype was recorded many times. CDR3 coding DNA: TGTGCCAGCAGCGTAGGTGAAGGGGAAATCTACGAGCAGTACTTC. Protein sequence: CASSVGEGEIYEQYF. The chain combines TRBV9 with TRBJ2-7; possibly TRBD1 for D (5 bases). Trimming shortened V by 0 bases and J by 3 bases, and 13 bases separated the two germline ends. This CDR3 contains 15 residues. CDR1 and CDR2 (germline): SGDLS, YYNGEE.

The CDR3 region has the DNA TGTGCCAGCAGTGAAGACGCTAGCGGGAGCACAGATACGCAGTATTTT. It yields the protein CASSEDASGSTDTQYF. J is TRBJ2-3 and V is TRBV2; 8 nucleotides line up with TRBD2. Germline assignment: CDR1 SNHLY and CDR2 FYNNEI. The V gene end was trimmed by 1 base and the J gene end by 0 bases; junction bases not matched to a gene: 3. The CDR3 runs to 16 residues. Looking up the rest from reference TRBV2 and TRBJ2-3 gives the full variable domain: EPEVTQTPSHQVTQMGQEVILRCVPISNHLYFYWYRQILGQKVEFLVSFYNNEISEKSEIFDDQFSVERPDGSNFTLKIRSTKLEDSAMYFCASSEDASGSTDTQYFGPGTRLTVL.

This clonotype was seen a few times. In DNA form, the CDR3 reads TGTGCCAGCAGCCCCTATAGGGGGACTAGCTCCTACGAGCAGTACTTC. Translating gives CASSPYRGTSSYEQYF. The chain links TRBV5-6 to TRBJ2-7; the match to TRBD2 covers 8 bases. Trimming at V came to 4 bases and at J to 0 bases, leaving 9 bases not matched to a gene. This CDR3 is built from 16 residues. Germline lookup yields CDR1 SGHDT and CDR2 YYEEEE.

This clonotype was observed many times. V usage is TRBV5-1 and J usage is TRBJ2-7; TRBD1 matches at 7 bases. Germline loops: CDR1 SGHRS, CDR2 YFSETQ. This CDR3 is 14 amino acids long. V dropped 0 bases and J dropped 2; count of bases not matched to a gene: 2. CDR3 residues: CASSLVGTAYEQYF. In DNA, the CDR3 is TGCGCCAGCAGCTTGGTTGGGACAGCCTACGAGCAGTACTTC. Filled out from reference TRBV5-1 and TRBJ2-7, the complete variable domain reads KAGVTQTPRYLIKTRGQQVTLSCSPISGHRSVSWYQQTPGQGLQFLFEYFSETQRNKGNFPGRFSGRQFSNSRSEMNVSTLELGDSALYLCASSLVGTAYEQYFGPGTRLTVT.

The chain combines TRBV6-2 or TRBV6-3 with TRBJ2-3, with TRBD2 matching over 15 bases. There are 17 residues in the CDR3. Germline CDR1 and CDR2: MNHEY and SVGEGT. Losses at the gene ends were 8 bases for V and 7 bases for J; bases not matched to a gene: 13. CDR3 in DNA: TGTGCCAGCCCTGGGACTAGCGGGGGGCCGGTCCGAAATACGCAGTATTTT. Its translation is CASPGTSGGPVRNTQYF.

This clonotype was observed at least ten times. This chain connects TRBV20-1 to TRBJ2-1; 10 positions match TRBD2. CDR1 and CDR2 (germline): DFQATT, SNEGSKA (reference sequence). The CDR3 contains 16 residues. The V and J ends lost 2 bases and 4 bases, in that order; junction bases with no gene match: 8. The CDR3 loop reads CSARYAGLAEYNEQFF. CDR3 in DNA: TGCAGTGCTAGATATGCCGGACTAGCGGAATACAATGAGCAGTTCTTC.

The rearrangement links TRBV19 to TRBJ1-2, with unresolved D. Trimming removed 3 bases from V and 3 bases from J, with 5 bases in between. CDR1 is LNHDA, CDR2 SQIVND, per germline (reference sequence). The CDR3 has 12 residues. CDR3 DNA: TGTGCCAGTAGTATTACGGACTATGGCTACACCTTC. It translates to CASSITDYGYTF.

This clonotype was seen repeatedly, ten times or more. The J gene is TRBJ1-1, the V gene TRBV7-2; TRBD1 is a possible D gene (5 bases). Germline CDR1 and CDR2: SGHTA and FQGNSA. CDR3 length: 14 amino acids. The V end was cut by 5 bases, the J end by 4 bases, with 14 bases between. Here the CDR3 DNA reads TGTGCCAGCAGCCCAGTGAAGGGGCGCACTGAAGCTTTCTTT. The encoded protein is CASSPVKGRTEAFF.

This clonotype has more than one count but fewer than ten. The chain combines TRBV7-6 with TRBJ2-2; D not certain. V was pared by 0 bases and J by 2 bases, with 7 bases between. Per the germline V gene, CDR1 is SGHVS and CDR2 is FNYEAQ. The CDR3 is 15 residues long. The CDR3 region has the DNA TGTGCCAGCAGCTTAGCGAGCCCAAACACCGGGGAGCTGTTTTTT. Protein product: CASSLASPNTGELFF.

The chain links TRBV4-1 to TRBJ2-3; D could derive from TRBD1 or TRBD2 (5 bases each). The germline gives CDR1 MGHRA, CDR2 YSYEKL. The ends were cut back, 2 bases at V and 2 bases at J, with 14 bases in the middle. This CDR3 is built from 16 residues. The CDR3 spells CASSQYSGDLTDTQYF. The CDR3 DNA is TGCGCCAGCAGCCAATACTCCGGGGACCTCACAGATACGCAGTATTTT.